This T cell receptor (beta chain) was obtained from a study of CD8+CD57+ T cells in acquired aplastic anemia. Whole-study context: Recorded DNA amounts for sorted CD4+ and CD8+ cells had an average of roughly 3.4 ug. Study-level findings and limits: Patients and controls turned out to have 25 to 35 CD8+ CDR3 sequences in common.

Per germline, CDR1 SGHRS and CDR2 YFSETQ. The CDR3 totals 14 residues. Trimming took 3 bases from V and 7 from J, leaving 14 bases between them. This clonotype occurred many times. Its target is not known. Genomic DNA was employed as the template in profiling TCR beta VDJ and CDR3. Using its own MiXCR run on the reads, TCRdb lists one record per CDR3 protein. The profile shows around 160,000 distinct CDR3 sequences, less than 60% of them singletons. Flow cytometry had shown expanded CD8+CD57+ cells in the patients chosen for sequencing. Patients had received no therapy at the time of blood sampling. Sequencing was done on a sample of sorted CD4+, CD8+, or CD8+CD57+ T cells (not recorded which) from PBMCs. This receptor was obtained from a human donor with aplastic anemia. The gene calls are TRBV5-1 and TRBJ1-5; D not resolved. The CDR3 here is CASSSAGYDQPQHF. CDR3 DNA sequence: TGCGCCAGCAGCTCGGCTGGGTACGACCAGCCCCAGCATTTT.